This is a list of T cell receptor beta chains from one sample in a study of cytotoxic CD8 clonotypes in ibrutinib-treated CLL. Using immunoSEQ multiplex PCR, the repertoire was profiled, and TCRdb retains in-frame clones only, with some absent. The table lists approximately 84,000 clones, about 76% of them singletons. The sequenced sample was PBMCs, obtained after 12 months of ibrutinib treatment. All receptors come from a human donor with chronic lymphocytic leukemia. Both conserved end residues are part of each CDR3. D genes are given only for firm matches. Size is omitted from some rows. Given values are once, few, many or a class for expanded clones.

cdr3_nt | cdr3_aa | v_call | clone_size | d_call | j_call
TGTGCCAGCAGCTTAGGGGACTTGGAGTACTTC | CASSLGDLEYF | TRBV7-9 | - | - | TRBJ2-7
TGTGCCAGCAGTTTTGGGCTGAACACTGAAGCTTTCTTT | CASSFGLNTEAFF | TRBV28 | once | - | TRBJ1-1
TGTGCCAGTGCCGGGGAGCAGGGTTCACCCCTCCACTTT | CASAGEQGSPLHF | TRBV27 | - | - | TRBJ1-6
TGCAGTGCCGGGGGCATTGAAGCTTTCTTT | CSAGGIEAFF | TRBV20-1 | few | - | TRBJ1-1
TGCGCCAGCAGCCGCTTTGCGGGGAGCACAGATACGCAGTATTTT | CASSRFAGSTDTQYF | TRBV5-1 | - | - | TRBJ2-3
TGTGCCAGCAGCTCTGCAGGGGACACCATATATTTT | CASSSAGDTIYF | TRBV5-5 | - | - | TRBJ1-3
TGTGCCAGCAGCCTGTCTTGGGGGCGTGAAAAACTGTTTTTT | CASSLSWGREKLFF | TRBV5-5 | - | - | TRBJ1-4
TGTGCCATCCCCTGGGGAGGGGGTGCCACCGGGGAGCTGTTTTTT | CAIPWGGGATGELFF | TRBV10-3 | - | - | TRBJ2-2
TGTGCCAGCAGCTTAGATCTGGGACTAGCGGGGGAGCAGTTCTTC | CASSLDLGLAGEQFF | TRBV11-3 | - | TRBD2 | TRBJ2-1
TGTGCCAGCAGCTTACCGAGGGGAGGCTACACCTTC | CASSLPRGGYTF | TRBV7-8 | - | - | TRBJ1-2
TGCAGTGCTACCGGGGACAAGAAACTGTTTTTT | CSATGDKKLFF | TRBV20-1 | - | - | TRBJ1-4
TGTGCCTGGAGTGTACTAGTGAACACCGGGGAGCTGTTTTTT | CAWSVLVNTGELFF | TRBV30 | - | - | TRBJ2-2
TGTGCCACCTCCGGGAGCTACTACGAGCAGTACTTC | CATSGSYYEQYF | TRBV10-3 | few | - | TRBJ2-7
TGTGCCAGTAGAAATAGGGGACAGGGGGTATCTGGGGCCAACGTCCTGACTTTC | CASRNRGQGVSGANVLTF | TRBV19 | - | TRBD1 | TRBJ2-6
TGTGCCAGCAGTGACTCGACAGGCACTGAAGCTTTCTTT | CASSDSTGTEAFF | TRBV6-4 | once | - | TRBJ1-1
TGTGCCAGCAGGGGACCAGGGGGGGGAAATGAAAAACTGTTTTTT | CASRGPGGGNEKLFF | TRBV6-1 | - | TRBD1 | TRBJ1-4
TGTGCCTGGAGTCGGTCCTATAATTCACCCCTCCACTTT | CAWSRSYNSPLHF | TRBV30 | once | - | TRBJ1-6
TGTGCCAGCAGCCAAGTTGTTATAAGGGGGACCCAGTACTTC | CASSQVVIRGTQYF | TRBV14 | - | - | TRBJ2-5
TGTGCCAGCAGCTTCCGCCGGAACTCCTACGAGCAGTACTTC | CASSFRRNSYEQYF | TRBV7-8 | - | - | TRBJ2-7
TGCGCCAGCAGCTTGAGGGGGTCCGGGGAGCTGTTTTTT | CASSLRGSGELFF | TRBV5-1 | - | - | TRBJ2-2
TGCGCCAGCAGCTTGGAAGGCTATGGCTACACCTTC | CASSLEGYGYTF | TRBV5-1 | few | - | TRBJ1-2
TGTGCCTGGAGTGTCGGCGGGATCGAAAAACTGTTTTTT | CAWSVGGIEKLFF | TRBV30 | - | - | TRBJ1-4
TGTGCCAGTAGTAGGCTAGCGGGGGATAGCACAGATACGCAGTATTTT | CASSRLAGDSTDTQYF | TRBV19 | - | TRBD2 | TRBJ2-3
TGTGCCAGCAGCCGAGGAGAGGCGATAGGGGAAAAACTGTTTTTT | CASSRGEAIGEKLFF | TRBV6-5 | few | - | TRBJ1-4
TGTGCCAGTAGCCCTACACCCTCCTCCTACGAGCAGTACTTC | CASSPTPSSYEQYF | TRBV19 | few | - | TRBJ2-7
TGTGCCAGCAGCCCACGGGGGGACCTCCAGCCCCAGCATTTT | CASSPRGDLQPQHF | TRBV7-8 | - | - | TRBJ1-5
TGTGCCAGCAGCTTAGATCGGGAGACCCAGTACTTC | CASSLDRETQYF | TRBV7-9 | - | - | TRBJ2-5
TGTGCCAGCAGCCGAGCCCACTACGAGCAGTACTTC | CASSRAHYEQYF | TRBV5-8 | - | - | TRBJ2-7
TGTGCCAGCACGTCAGGGGGTCAGCCCCAGCATTTT | CASTSGGQPQHF | TRBV28 | - | TRBD1 | TRBJ1-5
TGTGCCAGCAGCTTCCCGGGCAGTGAGCAGTTCTTC | CASSFPGSEQFF | TRBV7-8 | - | - | TRBJ2-1
TGTGCCAGCAGTTTATCGGGTCAGCCCCAGCATTTT | CASSLSGQPQHF | TRBV28 | few | - | TRBJ1-5
TGCGCCAGCAGCTTGGCCGGGGCTTGGGCAGATACGCAGTATTTT | CASSLAGAWADTQYF | TRBV5-1 | - | - | TRBJ2-3
TGTGCCAGCAGTTCGGGAAGGGAAAAACTGTTTTTT | CASSSGREKLFF | TRBV27 | - | - | TRBJ1-4
TGTGCCAGCAAGAGGGCGACAGGGACGGGGATTTATGAGCAGTTCTTC | CASKRATGTGIYEQFF | TRBV2 | - | TRBD1 | TRBJ2-1
TGTGCCAGCAGTGGGCCGGGGGACTCCCCAGAGACCCAGTACTTC | CASSGPGDSPETQYF | TRBV2 | - | - | TRBJ2-5
TGCGCCAGCACCCCCGGGGGGGACGACGAGGGAATCTTC | CASTPGGDDEGIF | TRBV5-1 | - | TRBD2 | TRBJ2-1
TGTGCCAGCTCACCCGGCGGGGTGGCCGATGGGGGCTACACCTTC | CASSPGGVADGGYTF | TRBV18 | - | - | TRBJ1-2
TGTGCCAGCAGTTTAGTGGGGACGGGCTTCTATGGCTACACCTTC | CASSLVGTGFYGYTF | TRBV28 | - | - | TRBJ1-2
TGTGCCAGCAGCTTTACCTACACTAATTCACCCCTCCACTTT | CASSFTYTNSPLHF | TRBV11-2 | once | - | TRBJ1-6
TGTGCCAGTCACAAAGGCCCAGGGATGCACTATGGCTACACCTTC | CASHKGPGMHYGYTF | TRBV7-2 | - | - | TRBJ1-2
TGCGCCAGCAGCCCCTCCCGGGGGTTCGCTAGCGGGGGGCCACAAGAGACCCAGTACTTC | CASSPSRGFASGGPQETQYF | TRBV5-1 | - | TRBD2 | TRBJ2-5
TGTGCCAGCAGCTTGGACGGACTAATGGCGGGAAGCGCCGGGACCCAGTACTTC | CASSLDGLMAGSAGTQYF | TRBV5-4 | - | - | TRBJ2-5
TGTGCCAGTAGGACGACAGGGGCCCAAGGAGGGACCCAGTACTTC | CASRTTGAQGGTQYF | TRBV19 | - | TRBD1 | TRBJ2-5
TGTGCCAGCCGGGGAGGGGCGAACAATCAGCCCCAGCATTTT | CASRGGANNQPQHF | TRBV6-6 | few | - | TRBJ1-5
TGTGCCAGCAGTCCCAGGGACAGGGGGCTGTACGAGCAGTACTTC | CASSPRDRGLYEQYF | TRBV2 | once | TRBD1 | TRBJ2-7
TGTGCCAGCAGCCCCCGTACAGGGAACACTGAAGCTTTCTTT | CASSPRTGNTEAFF | TRBV6-5 | - | - | TRBJ1-1
TGTGCCAGCAGACAGTCTGGGGCCAACGTCCTGACTTTC | CASRQSGANVLTF | TRBV9 | few | - | TRBJ2-6
TGCAGTCCAAGCTTGGGGGGTGAGCAGTTCTTC | CSPSLGGEQFF | TRBV20-1 | few | - | TRBJ2-1